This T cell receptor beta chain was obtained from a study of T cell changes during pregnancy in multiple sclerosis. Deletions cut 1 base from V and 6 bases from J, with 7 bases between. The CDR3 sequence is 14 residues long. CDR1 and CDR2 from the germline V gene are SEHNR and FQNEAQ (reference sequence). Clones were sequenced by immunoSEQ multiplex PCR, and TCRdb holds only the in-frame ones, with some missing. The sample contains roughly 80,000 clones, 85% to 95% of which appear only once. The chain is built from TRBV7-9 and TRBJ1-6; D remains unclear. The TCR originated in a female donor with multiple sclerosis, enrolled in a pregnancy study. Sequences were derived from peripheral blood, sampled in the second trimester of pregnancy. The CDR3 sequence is CASSLDSFNSPLHF. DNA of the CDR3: TGTGCCAGCAGCTTAGACAGTTTTAATTCACCCCTCCACTTT.